The subject of this entry is one T cell receptor beta chain. Adult Caucasians living in Nashville, Tennessee made up all of the donors. This entry belongs to a study of shared clonotypes between healthy human individuals. It was on ten immunoSEQ deep assay plates that unsorted PBMC DNA was sequenced. Repertoires were generated with immunoSEQ multiplex PCR, while TCRdb's copy carries only in-frame clones and drops some. The repertoire holds 400,000 to 500,000 clones, with approximately 80% as singletons. This CDR3 is built from 13 residues. Trimming shortened V by 10 bases and J by 6 bases, and 16 bases separated the two germline ends. The germline V gene encodes CDR1 LNHDA and CDR2 SQIVND (reference sequence).

The rearrangement joins TRBV19 to TRBJ1-5; D is possibly TRBD1 (5 bases). This TCR was sampled from a woman aged 40 to 55 in good health. Some clones in this sample may be carry-over from other donors' samples. Sequenced material: PBMCs. The CDR3 reads CATAAGPRQPQHF. The CDR3 bases are TGTGCCACAGCAGCGGGGCCGCGTCAGCCCCAGCATTTT.